This T cell receptor (beta chain) comes out of a study of shared clonotypes between healthy human individuals. TCRdb's copy holds only in-frame clones and misses some; the assay was immunoSEQ multiplex PCR. The sample has fewer than 600,000 clones, roughly three quarters seen once. General observations from the study: Apart from blood, nothing was sampled; tissue repertoires likely differ.

This clone came up once. The target antigen is unknown. Just one base apart from a much larger clone, this may be a read error. The CDR3 spans 16 residues. V dropped 4 bases and J dropped 1; count of bases not matched to a gene: 7. The germline V gene encodes CDR1 MNHEY and CDR2 SMNVEV (reference sequence). The V call is TRBV27, the J call TRBJ2-3, with 8 bases lining up with TRBD2. The receptor comes from a woman aged 40 to 49 in good health. Some clones in this sample may be carry-over from other donors' samples. Sequenced sample: PBMCs. The DNA of the CDR3 is TGTGCCAGCAGTTCGTTGGCGGGAGGAGGCACAGATACGCAGTATTTT. Its protein product is CASSSLAGGGTDTQYF.